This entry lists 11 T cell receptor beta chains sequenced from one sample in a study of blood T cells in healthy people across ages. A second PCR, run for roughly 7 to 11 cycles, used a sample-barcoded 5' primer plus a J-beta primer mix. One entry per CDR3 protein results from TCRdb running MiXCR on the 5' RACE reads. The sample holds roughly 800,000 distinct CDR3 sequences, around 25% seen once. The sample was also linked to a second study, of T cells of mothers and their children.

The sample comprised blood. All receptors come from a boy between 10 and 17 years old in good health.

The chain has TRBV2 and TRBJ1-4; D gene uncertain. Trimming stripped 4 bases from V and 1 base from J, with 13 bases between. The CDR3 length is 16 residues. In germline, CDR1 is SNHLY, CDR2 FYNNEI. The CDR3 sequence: CASSVRGLGTNEKLFF. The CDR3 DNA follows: TGTGCCAGCAGTGTCCGGGGTCTTGGAACTAATGAAAAACTGTTTTTT.

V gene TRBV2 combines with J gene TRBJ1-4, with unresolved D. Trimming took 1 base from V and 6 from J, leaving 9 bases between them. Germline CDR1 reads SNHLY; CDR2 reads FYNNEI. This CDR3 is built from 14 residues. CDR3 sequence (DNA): TGTGCCAGCAGTGAAGAGGGAGGAGATGAAAAACTGTTTTTT. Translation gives CASSEEGGDEKLFF.

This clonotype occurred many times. The CDR3 DNA reads TGTGCCACCGGACAGGGATCCTACGAGCAGTACTTC. This encodes CATGQGSYEQYF. This chain links TRBV6-5 with TRBJ2-7; 8 bases agree with TRBD1. After removal of 10 bases from V and 1 base from J, the junction contained 3 bases not matched to a gene. This CDR3 is built from 12 residues. The germline V gene encodes CDR1 MNHEY and CDR2 SVGAGI.

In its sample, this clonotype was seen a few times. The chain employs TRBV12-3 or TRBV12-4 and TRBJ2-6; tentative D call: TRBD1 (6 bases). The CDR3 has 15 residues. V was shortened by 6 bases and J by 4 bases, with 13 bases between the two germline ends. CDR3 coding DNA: TGTGCCAGCAGATATACAGGGACCGGGGCCAACGTCCTGACTTTC. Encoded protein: CASRYTGTGANVLTF.

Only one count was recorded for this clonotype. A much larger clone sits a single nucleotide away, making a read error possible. The CDR3 protein is CASSFDMNTEAFF. CDR3 nucleotides: TGCGCCAGCAGCTTCGACATGAACACTGAAGCTTTCTTT. J is TRBJ1-1 and V is TRBV5-1; D gene uncertain. The CDR3 has 13 residues. Trimming removed 2 bases at V and 0 bases at J, with 5 bases between. Germline V lookup: CDR1 SGHRS, CDR2 YFSETQ.

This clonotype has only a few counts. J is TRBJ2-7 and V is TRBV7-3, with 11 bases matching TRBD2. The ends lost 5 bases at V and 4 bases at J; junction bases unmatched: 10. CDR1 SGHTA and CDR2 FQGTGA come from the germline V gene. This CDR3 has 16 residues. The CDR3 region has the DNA TGTGCCAGCAGCCCCAATAGCGGGGGGGCCGTTTACGAGCAGTACTTC. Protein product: CASSPNSGGAVYEQYF.

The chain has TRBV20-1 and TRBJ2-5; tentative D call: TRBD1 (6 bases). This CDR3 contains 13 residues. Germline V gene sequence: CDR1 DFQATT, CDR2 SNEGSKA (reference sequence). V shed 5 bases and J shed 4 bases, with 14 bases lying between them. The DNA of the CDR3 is TGCAGTGCTCCACGGAAAGGGGGAGAGACCCAGTACTTC. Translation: CSAPRKGGETQYF.

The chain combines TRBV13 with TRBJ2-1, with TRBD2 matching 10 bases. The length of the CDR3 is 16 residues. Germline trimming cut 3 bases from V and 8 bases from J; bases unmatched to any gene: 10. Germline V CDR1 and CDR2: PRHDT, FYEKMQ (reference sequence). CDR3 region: CASSFGLAEGPYEQFF. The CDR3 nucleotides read TGTGCCAGCAGCTTTGGACTAGCGGAGGGGCCGTATGAGCAGTTCTTC.

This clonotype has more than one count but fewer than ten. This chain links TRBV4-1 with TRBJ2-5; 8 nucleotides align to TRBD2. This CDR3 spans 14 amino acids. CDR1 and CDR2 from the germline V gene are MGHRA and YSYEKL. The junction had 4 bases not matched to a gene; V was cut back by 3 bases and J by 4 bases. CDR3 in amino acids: CASSHRGGRETQYF. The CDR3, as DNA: TGCGCCAGCAGCCACCGGGGGGGCAGAGAGACCCAGTACTTC.

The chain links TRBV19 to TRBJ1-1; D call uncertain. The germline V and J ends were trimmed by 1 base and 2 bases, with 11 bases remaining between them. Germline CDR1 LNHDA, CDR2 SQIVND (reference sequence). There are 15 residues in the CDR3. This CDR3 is CASSIGLPDNTEAFF. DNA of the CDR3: TGTGCCAGTAGTATAGGGTTACCGGATAACACTGAAGCTTTCTTT. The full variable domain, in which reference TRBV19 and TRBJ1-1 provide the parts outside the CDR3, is DGGITQSPKYLFRKEGQNVTLSCEQNLNHDAMYWYRQDPGQGLRLIYYSQIVNDFQKGDIAEGYSVSREKKESFPLTVTSAQKNPTAFYLCASSIGLPDNTEAFFGQGTRLTVV.

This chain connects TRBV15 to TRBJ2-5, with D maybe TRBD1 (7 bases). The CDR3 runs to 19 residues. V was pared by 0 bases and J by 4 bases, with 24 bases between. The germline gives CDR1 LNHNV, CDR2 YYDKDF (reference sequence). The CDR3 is CATSREIGSLAGGGETQYF. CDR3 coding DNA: TGTGCCACCAGCAGAGAGATCGGGAGTCTTGCAGGGGGAGGAGAGACCCAGTACTTC.